Many counts were recorded for the clone carrying this T cell receptor beta chain. Its antigen remains unidentified. This sample is part of a study of regulatory T cells in long-lasting Graves disease. Study findings and constraints: Researchers examined only peripheral blood and not thyroid tissue.

HTBI primers from iRepertoire and Arm-PCR of CDR3 regions yielded the TCR beta libraries. MiXCR was run by TCRdb on the multiplex PCR reads, yielding one entry per CDR3 protein. The top ten clones hold 6.5% to 10% of a sample with hundreds of thousands of distinct CDR3 sequences, about a fifth of them seen once. Time point: persistent/refractory GD, antithyroid drugs over 5 years with positive TRAb. RNA isolated from PBMCs was used to make the TCR library. Each of the patients was recruited from an endocrinology department situated in Xi'an, China. The sample here was peripheral blood mononuclear cells (PBMCs), taken when the disease was refractory, from a patient treated with antithyroid drugs. The TCR sequence derives from a female donor with Graves disease.

The CDR3 sequence: CASSFNAGLAGQETQYF. The CDR3, as DNA: TGTGCCAGCAGTTTTAACGCTGGACTAGCGGGGCAAGAGACCCAGTACTTC. This sequence joins TRBV27 and TRBJ2-5; 12 positions match TRBD2. Per germline, CDR1 MNHEY and CDR2 SMNVEV (reference sequence). CDR3 size: 17 residues. The ends lost 3 bases at V and 2 bases at J; junction bases unmatched: 7.